The 27 T cell receptor beta chains in this list originate from one sample, sequenced in a study of cytomegalovirus exposure and HLA in healthy donors. PCR amplification relied on 60 Vbeta primers (plus 13 Jbeta primers). Some clones are missing from TCRdb's copy, which holds only in-frame ones; the method was immunoSEQ multiplex PCR. This sample's table reports under 200,000 clones. Sequencing was carried out using PBMCs. The receptor source for this set is a woman in her late teens or twenties in good health and CMV-seropositive.

The chain couples TRBV6-5 to TRBJ2-5; 8 bases align to TRBD2. The germline V gene encodes CDR1 MNHEY and CDR2 SVGAGI. Trimming took 6 bases from V and 1 from J; bases not matched to a gene: 4. This CDR3 is built from 14 residues. Here the CDR3 DNA reads TGTGCCAGCAGGCCAGCGGGGGTCCAAGAGACCCAGTACTTC. Its protein product is CASRPAGVQETQYF.

Concerning this clone itself: Other DNA variants within this sample encode the same CDR3. This chain joins TRBV12-5 and TRBJ2-1; D is ambiguous. The V gene's germline CDR1 is LGHNT and CDR2 FRNRAP. The CDR3 covers 16 residues. Trimming shortened V by 0 bases and J by 0 bases, and 9 bases separated the two germline ends. CDR3 protein: CASGLVTGSSYNEQFF. CDR3 nucleotide sequence: TGTGCTAGTGGTTTGGTCACGGGTAGCTCCTACAATGAGCAGTTCTTC.

This chain links TRBV27 with TRBJ2-5, with 7 bases identical to TRBD1. After removal of 6 bases from V and 5 bases from J, the junction contained 6 bases not matched to a gene. This CDR3 spans 13 amino acids. Germline lookup yields CDR1 MNHEY and CDR2 SMNVEV (reference sequence). CDR3 nucleotides: TGTGCCAGCAGGGTCGGACAGGCCGAGACCCAGTACTTC. Amino acids: CASRVGQAETQYF.

The chain carries TRBV4-1 and TRBJ2-3; TRBD2 agrees at 10 bases. This CDR3 spans 16 amino acids. CDR1 is MGHRA, CDR2 YSYEKL, per germline. V was pared by 1 base and J by 3 bases, with 4 bases of the junction left unmatched. The CDR3 loop is CASSQVVAGGTDTQYF. In DNA form, the CDR3 reads TGCGCCAGCAGCCAAGTGGTAGCGGGGGGAACAGATACGCAGTATTTT.

The chain employs TRBV6-5 and TRBJ1-5, with D possibly being TRBD1 (5 bases). In germline, CDR1 is MNHEY, CDR2 SVGAGI. The CDR3 loop spans 13 amino acids. Trimming cost V 2 bases and J 4 bases, with 6 bases left between them. The CDR3 DNA reads as TGTGCCAGCAGTTACAGGACAAATCAGCCCCAGCATTTT. This gives the protein CASSYRTNQPQHF.

J is TRBJ2-7 and V is TRBV6-5, with 9 nucleotides matching TRBD1. The V gene end was trimmed by 2 bases and the J gene end by 3 bases; junction bases not matched to a gene: 8. The CDR3 loop spans 16 amino acids. Per the germline V gene, CDR1 is MNHEY and CDR2 is SVGAGI. The CDR3 loop is CASSYTTTGGRYEQYF. CDR3 DNA: TGTGCCAGCAGTTACACGACAACAGGGGGCCGCTACGAGCAGTACTTC.

The chain employs TRBV4-1 and TRBJ1-1; 7 bases fit TRBD1. J was trimmed by 5 bases and V by 3 bases; bases with no gene match: 9. The CDR3 totals 15 residues. Germline V gene data show CDR1 as MGHRA and CDR2 as YSYEKL. CDR3 sequence: CASSHPGQEGTEAFF. DNA for the CDR3: TGCGCCAGCAGCCATCCAGGACAGGAGGGAACTGAAGCTTTCTTT.

As regards this clone: An end of the junction differs from the germline gene, which may be a read error. This chain links TRBV4-2 with TRBJ1-1; 9 positions match TRBD1. The length of the CDR3 is 16 residues. Germline lookup yields CDR1 LGHNA and CDR2 YNFKEQ. This chain's CDR3 is CASSQGRTGVPTGAFF. Written as DNA, the CDR3 is TGTGCCAGCAGCCAAGGTAGGACAGGGGTTCCCACTGGAGCTTTCTTT.

The V and J genes are TRBV28 and TRBJ1-5; a possible D gene is TRBD1 (5 bases). The CDR3 is 15 amino acids. The germline V gene has CDR1 MDHEN and CDR2 SYDVKM. V lost 3 bases and J lost 7, with 16 bases in between. DNA for the CDR3: TGTGCCAGCAGTTTCATCGGCGGGGCCCAACAGCCCCAGCATTTT. Protein product: CASSFIGGAQQPQHF.

The chain recombines TRBV5-4 with TRBJ1-5; D remains unclear. The CDR3 runs to 15 residues. Germline loops: CDR1 SGHNT, CDR2 YYREEE (reference sequence). Trimming removed 0 bases at V and 2 bases at J, with 9 bases between. The chain's CDR3 is CASSLAGDGNQPQHF. The CDR3 nucleotides are TGTGCCAGCAGCTTGGCTGGAGACGGCAATCAGCCCCAGCATTTT.

This chain connects TRBV10-3 to TRBJ1-2, with D possibly being TRBD1 (5 bases). Germline lookup yields CDR1 ENHRY and CDR2 SYGVKD. The CDR3 runs 14 residues. Trimming shortened V by 0 bases and J by 6 bases, and 11 bases separated the two germline ends. CDR3 sequence: CAISESQGTHGYTF. The CDR3 coding sequence is TGTGCCATCAGTGAGTCGCAGGGCACACATGGCTACACCTTC.

The V gene is TRBV6-4, the J gene TRBJ1-2, with TRBD1 as a possible D gene (5 bases). Trimming cost V 3 bases and J 6 bases, with 11 bases left between them. The CDR3 sequence is 13 residues long. CDR1 and CDR2 from the germline V gene are MRHNA and SNTAGT. CDR3 nucleotide sequence: TGTGCCAGCAGTGAAGGCAGGGATCATGGCTACACCTTC. It codes for CASSEGRDHGYTF.

J is TRBJ1-2 and V is TRBV4-3, with D possibly TRBD1 on 5 matching bases. CDR3 size: 16 residues. Trimming removed 0 bases from V and 3 bases from J, with 14 bases in between. Per germline, CDR1 LGHNA and CDR2 YSLEER. The CDR3 sequence: CASSQDVVRVDYGYTF. The CDR3 bases are TGCGCCAGCAGCCAAGATGTAGTCAGGGTCGACTATGGCTACACCTTC.

The gene calls are TRBV19 and TRBJ1-4; TRBD1 agrees at 7 bases. The V and J ends lost 5 bases and 8 bases, in that order; junction bases with no gene match: 11. The CDR3 loop spans 15 amino acids. Germline CDR1 reads LNHDA; CDR2 reads SQIVND (reference sequence). CDR3 loop: CASSPERGLREKLFF. CDR3 bases: TGTGCCAGTAGTCCCGAGAGGGGGCTAAGGGAAAAACTGTTTTTT. Combining the CDR3 with reference TRBV19 and TRBJ1-4 gives the whole variable domain DGGITQSPKYLFRKEGQNVTLSCEQNLNHDAMYWYRQDPGQGLRLIYYSQIVNDFQKGDIAEGYSVSREKKESFPLTVTSAQKNPTAFYLCASSPERGLREKLFFGSGTQLSVL.

The chain couples TRBV9 to TRBJ1-5; D not certain. The CDR3 contains 13 residues. V was clipped by 4 bases and J by 2 bases, with 7 bases between them. Germline values: CDR1 SGDLS, CDR2 YYNGEE. CDR3 region: CASSTSGNQPQHF. The CDR3 region has the DNA TGTGCCAGCAGCACCAGCGGCAATCAGCCCCAGCATTTT.

The V and J genes are TRBV29-1 and TRBJ1-3; D unresolved. V lost 4 bases to trimming and J lost 8 bases, with 27 bases between them. Germline CDR1 is SQVTM and CDR2 is ANQGSEA. This CDR3 is built from 17 residues. CDR3 nucleotides: TGCAGCGTTGCAGAGCGGCAGGTCCCAAGGACTAAAGACACCATATATTTT. The encoded protein is CSVAERQVPRTKDTIYF.

The rearrangement uses TRBV7-9 and TRBJ2-3; 10 bases match TRBD2. V was clipped by 7 bases and J by 5 bases; unmatched bases: 9. CDR3 length: 15 residues. Germline lookup yields CDR1 SEHNR and CDR2 FQNEAQ (reference sequence). This CDR3 is CASTRGSGRVDTQYF. The CDR3 DNA follows: TGTGCCAGCACCAGGGGGAGCGGGAGGGTAGATACGCAGTATTTT.

The rearrangement joins TRBV11-3 to TRBJ2-1; D is perhaps TRBD2 (5 bases). Germline V gene data show CDR1 as SGHNT and CDR2 as YENEEA. This CDR3 is 15 amino acids long. Trimming stripped 0 bases from V and 5 bases from J, with 11 bases between. CDR3: CASSLEGLANNEQFF. DNA of the CDR3: TGTGCCAGCAGCTTAGAGGGGTTAGCGAACAATGAGCAGTTCTTC.

V usage is TRBV2 and J usage is TRBJ2-7, with 8 bases matching TRBD2. V trimming: 6 bases; J trimming: 6 bases; junction bases outside the gene matches: 7. The CDR3 loop spans 13 amino acids. The V gene's germline CDR1 is SNHLY and CDR2 FYNNEI. The CDR3 reads CASRGSGGLEQYF. The CDR3 DNA reads TGTGCCAGCAGAGGGAGCGGGGGCCTCGAGCAGTACTTC.

V is TRBV6-5 and J is TRBJ1-2; no reliable D call. V lost 2 bases and J lost 8, with 9 bases in between. Germline CDR1 and CDR2: MNHEY and SVGAGI. The CDR3 covers 12 residues. The CDR3 DNA follows: TGTGCCAGCAGTTACCGGGGTGCGGGCTACACCTTC. Translated: CASSYRGAGYTF.

The chain employs TRBV5-1 and TRBJ2-3; tentatively, D is TRBD2 (6 bases). Trimming left V 7 bases short and J 6 bases short, with 24 bases between. Per germline, CDR1 SGHRS and CDR2 YFSETQ. This CDR3 has 16 residues. CDR3 bases: TGCGCCAGCTCGGTGGGAGGTGGAACCCTCGGGGATACGCAGTATTTT. This gives the protein CASSVGGGTLGDTQYF.

Concerning this clone: The same CDR3 is also encoded by other DNA sequences in this sample. The V call is TRBV7-2, the J call TRBJ2-2; maybe TRBD2 (7 bases). Trimming pared 3 bases from V and 7 bases from J, leaving 15 bases between. CDR1 and CDR2 from the germline V gene are SGHTA and FQGNSA. This CDR3 region has 15 residues. The CDR3 DNA follows: TGTGCCAGCAGCTTGAGTGGGGGGGCCGACGGGGAGCTGTTTTTT. This encodes CASSLSGGADGELFF.

V and J are TRBV30 and TRBJ2-2, with 12 bases fitting TRBD2. The CDR3 runs to 14 residues. Germline V CDR1 and CDR2: GTSNPN, SVGIG (reference sequence). With 4 bases clipped from V and 5 bases from J, the junction kept 2 bases outside the gene matches. CDR3 nucleotide sequence: TGTGCCTGGACCGGGACTAGCGGGACCGGGGAGCTGTTTTTT. Encoded protein: CAWTGTSGTGELFF.

The chain couples TRBV9 to TRBJ2-2, with D unclear. This CDR3 is built from 13 residues. V lost 4 bases and J 2 bases, leaving 6 bases between the germline ends. The germline CDR1 and CDR2 sequences are SGDLS and YYNGEE. The CDR3 protein is CASSPTNTGELFF. The CDR3 DNA sequence: TGTGCCAGCAGCCCCACTAACACCGGGGAGCTGTTTTTT.

On this clone: This CDR3 fails to terminate in the conserved phenylalanine or tryptophan, so it likely reflects a read error. The gene calls are TRBV4-2 and TRBJ2-7; 8 positions match TRBD1. J was trimmed by 0 bases and V by 0 bases; bases with no gene match: 1. This CDR3 region has 15 residues. Germline loops: CDR1 LGHNA, CDR2 YNFKEQ. DNA of the CDR3: TGTGCCAGCAGCCAAGAAACAGGGGGCTCCTACGAGCAGTACTCC. It translates to CASSQETGGSYEQYS.

V is TRBV7-2 and J is TRBJ2-1; 9 bases map to TRBD2. J was trimmed by 2 bases and V by 2 bases; bases with no gene match: 4. CDR1 is SGHTA, CDR2 FQGNSA, per germline. The CDR3 spans 16 residues. CDR3 sequence (DNA): TGTGCCAGCAGCTTACGGCGGGGGGGGCCCTACAATGAGCAGTTCTTC. Protein: CASSLRRGGPYNEQFF. The whole variable domain, remainder taken from reference TRBV7-2 and TRBJ2-1, is GAGVSQSPSNKVTEKGKDVELRCDPISGHTALYWYRQSLGQGLEFLIYFQGNSAPDKSGLPSDRFSAERTGGSVSTLTIQRTQQEDSAVYLCASSLRRGGPYNEQFFGPGTRLTVL.

This chain connects TRBV19 to TRBJ1-1; TRBD1 matches 7 bases. CDR3 length equals 16 residues. In germline, CDR1 is LNHDA, CDR2 SQIVND (reference sequence). V shed 3 bases, J shed 1 base, and the junction held 8 bases outside the gene matches. CDR3 DNA sequence: TGTGCCAGTAGTATTTCAGTTGGGACAGCGAACACTGAAGCTTTCTTT. It encodes CASSISVGTANTEAFF.